Below, one T cell receptor (beta chain) is given with its context. The patients with Susac syndrome satisfied recently defined diagnostic criteria for either definite or probable disease. The trim removed 6 bases at V and 2 bases at J, leaving 7 bases unmatched. The CDR3 consists of 15 residues. Germline V lookup: CDR1 SGHRS, CDR2 YFSETQ. This sample was included in a study of CD8 T cells in Susac syndrome. Study information: Treatment status at blood draw for the Susac syndrome patients was therapy-naive, corticosteroids, or intravenous immunoglobulin alone.

When the RNA was reverse transcribed, random hexamers were used with an input of 0.5 to 1 ug. Amplification of the TCR beta CDR3 was carried out by immunoSEQ multiplex PCR, which spanned a total of 54 Vbeta and 13 Jbeta segments. One entry per CDR3 protein results from TCRdb running MiXCR on the immunoSEQ multiplex PCR reads. The table lists 150,000 to 200,000 distinct CDR3 sequences, 90% to 95% of them singletons. This sequence originates from a human donor with Susac syndrome. What was sequenced was CD4+ T cells from PBMCs. The chain carries TRBV5-1 and TRBJ2-2, with 7 bases matching TRBD1. In DNA form, the CDR3 reads TGCGCCAGCACTACGACAGGGACCAACACCGGGGAGCTGTTTTTT. Encoded protein: CASTTTGTNTGELFF.